Following are 15 T cell receptor beta chains from one sample sequenced in a study of T cells after yellow fever vaccination. TCRdb re-called the 5' RACE reads with MiXCR, one entry per CDR3 protein. This repertoire shows 150,000 to 200,000 distinct CDR3 sequences, roughly 9% found once; its top ten account for around 40%. Material: CD8+ T cells sorted from PBMCs, obtained 45 days after the yellow fever booster vaccination. The receptors shown here come from a man younger than 35 who received the YFV17D yellow fever vaccine.

V gene TRBV13 combines with J gene TRBJ1-6; 7 bases line up with TRBD1. The ends lost 5 bases at V and 2 bases at J; junction bases unmatched: 6. Germline V gives CDR1 PRHDT, CDR2 FYEKMQ (reference sequence). The CDR3 is made up of 16 amino acids. In DNA, the CDR3 is TGTGCCAGCAGCGCCCAGGGGGAGGCCTATAATTCACCCCTCCACTTT. As protein: CASSAQGEAYNSPLHF. The full variable domain, with the rest looked up from reference TRBV13 and TRBJ1-6, is AAGVIQSPRHLIKEKRETATLKCYPIPRHDTVYWYQQGPGQDPQFLISFYEKMQSDKGSIPDRFSAQQFSDYHSELNMSSLELGDSALYFCASSAQGEAYNSPLHFGNGTRLTVT.

This CDR3 is CASSPTGGGYGYTF. The CDR3 DNA sequence: TGTGCCAGCAGCCCGACAGGGGGGGGCTATGGCTACACCTTC. The genes are TRBV7-9 and TRBJ1-2; 9 bases line up with TRBD1. The germline CDR1 and CDR2 sequences are SEHNR and FQNEAQ (reference sequence). V dropped 5 bases and J dropped 4; count of bases not matched to a gene: 5. The CDR3 totals 14 residues.

Regarding this clonotype: Mismatch with germline at one junction end may stem from a read error. The rearrangement links TRBV10-3 to TRBJ1-1; 10 bases match TRBD1. CDR3 size: 14 residues. Germline V lookup: CDR1 ENHRY, CDR2 SYGVKD. The CDR3 is CAISWTGGNTVAFF. The DNA for the CDR3 is TGTGCCATCAGCTGGACAGGGGGGAACACTGTAGCTTTCTTT.

The table lists this clonotype with a few counts. The rearrangement uses TRBV6-6 and TRBJ1-1; 7 positions agree with TRBD1. The CDR3 is 16 residues long. Germline trimming cut 6 bases from V and 3 bases from J; bases unmatched to any gene: 13. CDR1 is MNHNY, CDR2 SVGAGI, per germline (reference sequence). The CDR3 DNA sequence: TGTGCCAGCAGCCGAACGTACCAGGGGGTGGACACTGAAGCTTTCTTT. Translation gives CASSRTYQGVDTEAFF.

V and J are TRBV20-1 and TRBJ2-2; 9 bases map to TRBD2. Trimming cost V 5 bases and J 5 bases; bases outside gene matches: 9. CDR1 is DFQATT, CDR2 SNEGSKA, per germline (reference sequence). The CDR3 totals 15 residues. CDR3 region: CSARGLATTTGELFF. The CDR3 DNA follows: TGCAGTGCTCGAGGACTAGCGACTACTACCGGGGAGCTGTTTTTT.

CDR3 bases: TGTGCCAGTAGCAAGAGAGGACTGGTCAATGAGCAGTTCTTC. This sequence encodes CASSKRGLVNEQFF. The chain couples TRBV19 to TRBJ2-1, with D possibly being TRBD2 (5 bases). This CDR3 region has 14 residues. Germline V gene data show CDR1 as LNHDA and CDR2 as SQIVND (reference sequence). The V end was cut by 6 bases, the J end by 6 bases, with 15 bases between.

The CDR3, as DNA: TGCAGTGCTAGAGATTGGCAGGGAGCTGGGGCCAACGTCCTGACTTTC. Protein: CSARDWQGAGANVLTF. The V and J genes are TRBV20-1 and TRBJ2-6; the D gene could be TRBD1 or TRBD2 (5 bases each). The ends were cut back, 0 bases at V and 2 bases at J, with 11 bases in the middle. CDR3 length: 16 amino acids. Germline V lookup: CDR1 DFQATT, CDR2 SNEGSKA (reference sequence).

This clonotype was observed a handful of times. The chain carries TRBV12-3 or TRBV12-4 and TRBJ2-1, with D perhaps TRBD1 (6 bases). CDR3 length: 15 amino acids. The V end lost 3 bases, the J end lost 8 bases, and 17 bases lay between the germline ends. CDR3: CASSFSQGISDEQFF. The CDR3 nucleotides read TGTGCCAGCAGTTTTTCACAGGGAATCAGCGATGAGCAGTTCTTC.

The J gene is TRBJ2-5, the V gene TRBV4-1; possible D gene TRBD2, 6 bases. Trimming removed 1 base at V and 5 bases at J, with 14 bases between. The germline CDR1 and CDR2 sequences are MGHRA and YSYEKL. The CDR3 length is 15 residues. CDR3 coding DNA: TGCGCCAGCAGCCAAGCGGAGGGGCGAGGGGAGACCCAGTACTTC. Its protein product is CASSQAEGRGETQYF.

The V and J genes are TRBV15 and TRBJ1-2; a weak D match, TRBD1 (6 bases). The V end lost 4 bases, the J end lost 6 bases, and 15 bases lay between the germline ends. This CDR3 has 14 residues. Germline lookup yields CDR1 LNHNV and CDR2 YYDKDF (reference sequence). CDR3 protein: CATSTNRVRDGYTF. The DNA of the CDR3 is TGTGCCACCAGCACAAACAGGGTAAGGGATGGCTACACCTTC.

There are many counts of this clonotype. The chain is built from TRBV12-3 or TRBV12-4 and TRBJ2-3; D unresolved. Trimming cost V 5 bases and J 2 bases, with 14 bases left between them. This CDR3 spans 15 amino acids. The CDR3 DNA follows: TGTGCCAGCAGTGAAGTCCCGGGTGTCACAGATACGCAGTATTTT. Translating gives CASSEVPGVTDTQYF.

This chain uses TRBV20-1 with TRBJ2-1; 7 bases align to TRBD1. The germline V gene encodes CDR1 DFQATT and CDR2 SNEGSKA (reference sequence). J lost 3 bases, V lost 8 bases, and 10 bases had no gene match. The length of the CDR3 is 14 residues. DNA of the CDR3: TGCAGTTTCAGGGGGATTAAAAACTACAATGAGCAGTTCTTC. Translated, it gives CSFRGIKNYNEQFF.

This clonotype came up a few times. V and J are TRBV4-3 and TRBJ2-2; the match to TRBD1 covers 10 bases. CDR1 is LGHNA, CDR2 YSLEER, per germline. This CDR3 spans 17 amino acids. V gave up 2 bases and J gave up 5 bases; unmatched junction bases: 8. The CDR3 nucleotides are TGCGCCAGCAGCCAACCGGGACAGGGGTCTTCAACCGGGGAGCTGTTTTTT. Protein: CASSQPGQGSSTGELFF.

This clonotype was seen a handful of times. The chain links TRBV6-5 to TRBJ2-3; TRBD1 matches at 8 bases. The junction had 12 bases not matched to a gene; V was cut back by 5 bases and J by 11 bases. CDR1 is MNHEY, CDR2 SVGAGI, per germline. The CDR3 has 14 residues. The CDR3: CASSKGQGISGQYF. The CDR3 region has the DNA TGTGCCAGCAGTAAAGGACAGGGCATTAGTGGGCAGTATTTT.

The chain has TRBV5-1 and TRBJ1-2; 8 bases agree with TRBD1. Trimming cost V 8 bases and J 8 bases; bases outside gene matches: 5. The CDR3 has 11 amino acids. Germline V gives CDR1 SGHRS, CDR2 YFSETQ. The CDR3 spells CASGQGTGYTF. The CDR3 coding sequence is TGCGCCAGTGGACAGGGTACAGGCTACACCTTC. Full variable domain (missing parts from reference TRBV5-1 and TRBJ1-2): KAGVTQTPRYLIKTRGQQVTLSCSPISGHRSVSWYQQTPGQGLQFLFEYFSETQRNKGNFPGRFSGRQFSNSRSEMNVSTLELGDSALYLCASGQGTGYTFGSGTRLTVV.